This note documents a single T cell receptor beta chain sequence. This entry comes from a study of blood T cell repertoires in COVID-19. Study in general: The study drew acute and convalescent COVID-19 samples from the United States, Italy and Spain. PBMCs, B-cell-depleted T cells, or T cells provided the cDNA or gDNA that made up the material.

How the authors handled the data: Amplification with reference gene primers provided the estimates of nucleated cell counts. Clones were sequenced by immunoSEQ multiplex PCR, and TCRdb holds only the in-frame ones, with some missing. The D gene and trimming were derived from the DNA, and the V and J assignments and clone size from that table. The data show under 35,000 clones, over 75% seen once. The clonotype was recovered from a woman aged 55-69 years with active COVID-19. Sequenced input: peripheral blood.

CDR3 in DNA: TGTGCCAGCAATTTGCCGGGACTGGCGGGCTACACCTTC. Residues: CASNLPGLAGYTF. The chain has TRBV7-9 and TRBJ1-2, with a weak D call TRBD1 (5 bases). This CDR3 contains 13 residues. From germline, CDR1 is SEHNR and CDR2 FQNEAQ (reference sequence). V shed 7 bases and J shed 8 bases, with 17 bases lying between them.